This TCR beta chain was sequenced during a study of cytomegalovirus exposure and HLA in healthy donors. PCR used 60 Vbeta primers and 13 Jbeta primers. Produced via immunoSEQ multiplex PCR; TCRdb's table is partial and in-frame only. The sample lists around 130,000 clones, about 82% occurring once. V lost 0 bases to trimming and J lost 1 base, with 10 bases between them. Germline CDR1 reads SGHTS; CDR2 reads YDEGEE. CDR3 length: 15 residues. The clonotype originates from a boy aged 5-17 years in good health and CMV-seronegative. Sequencing was performed on PBMCs. V gene TRBV5-8 combines with J gene TRBJ1-1; tentative D call: TRBD1 (6 bases). DNA of the CDR3: TGTGCCAGCAGCTTGGAGCAGGGGAGGAACACTGAAGCTTTCTTT. It encodes CASSLEQGRNTEAFF.